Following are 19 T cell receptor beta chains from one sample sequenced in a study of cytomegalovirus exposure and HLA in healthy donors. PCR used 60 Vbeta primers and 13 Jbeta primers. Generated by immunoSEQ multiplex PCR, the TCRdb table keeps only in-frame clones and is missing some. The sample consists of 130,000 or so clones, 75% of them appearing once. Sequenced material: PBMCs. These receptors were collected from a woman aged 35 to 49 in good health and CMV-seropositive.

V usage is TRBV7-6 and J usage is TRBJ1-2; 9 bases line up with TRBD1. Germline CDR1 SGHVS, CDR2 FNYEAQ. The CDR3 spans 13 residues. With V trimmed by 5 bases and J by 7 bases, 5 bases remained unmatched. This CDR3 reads CASSNGQGSGYTF. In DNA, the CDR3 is TGTGCCAGCAGCAACGGACAGGGGTCTGGCTACACCTTC.

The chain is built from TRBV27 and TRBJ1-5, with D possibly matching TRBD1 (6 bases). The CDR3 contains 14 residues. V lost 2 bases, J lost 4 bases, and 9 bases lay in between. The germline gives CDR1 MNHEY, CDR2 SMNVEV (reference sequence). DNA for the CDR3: TGTGCCAGCAGTTTAAACAGGGAAAATCAGCCCCAGCATTTT. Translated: CASSLNRENQPQHF.

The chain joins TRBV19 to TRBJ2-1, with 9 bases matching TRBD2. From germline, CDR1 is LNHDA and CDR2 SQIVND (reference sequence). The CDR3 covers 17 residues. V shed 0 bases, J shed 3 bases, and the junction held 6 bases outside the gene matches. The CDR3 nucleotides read TGTGCCAGTAGTATAGACTCACCTAGCGGGGACTACAATGAGCAGTTCTTC. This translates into CASSIDSPSGDYNEQFF.

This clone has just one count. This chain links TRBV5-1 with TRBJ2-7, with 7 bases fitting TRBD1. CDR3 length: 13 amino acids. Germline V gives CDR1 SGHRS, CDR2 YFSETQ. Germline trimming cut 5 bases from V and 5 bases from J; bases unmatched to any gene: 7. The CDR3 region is CASSQDRADEQYF. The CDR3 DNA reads TGCGCCAGCAGTCAAGACAGGGCTGACGAGCAGTACTTC.

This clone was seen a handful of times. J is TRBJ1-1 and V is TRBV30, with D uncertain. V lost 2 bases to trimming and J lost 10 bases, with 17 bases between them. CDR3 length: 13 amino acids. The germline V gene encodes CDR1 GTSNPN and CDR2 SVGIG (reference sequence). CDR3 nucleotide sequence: TGTGCCTGGAGTTTCTCGACTAGCCAGCTAGCTTTCTTT. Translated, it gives CAWSFSTSQLAFF.

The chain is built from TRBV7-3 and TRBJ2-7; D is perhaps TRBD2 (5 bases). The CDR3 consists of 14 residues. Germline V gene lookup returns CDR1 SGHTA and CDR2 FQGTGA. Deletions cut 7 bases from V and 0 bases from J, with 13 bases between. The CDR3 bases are TGTGCCAGCATGAGGGTTCGGAGCTCCTACGAGCAGTACTTC. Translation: CASMRVRSSYEQYF.

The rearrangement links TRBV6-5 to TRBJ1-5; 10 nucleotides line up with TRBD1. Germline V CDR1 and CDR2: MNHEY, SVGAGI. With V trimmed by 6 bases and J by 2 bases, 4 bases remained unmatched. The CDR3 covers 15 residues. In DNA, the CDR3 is TGTGCCAGCAGCCGGACAGGGGGTGGCAATCAGCCCCAGCATTTT. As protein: CASSRTGGGNQPQHF.

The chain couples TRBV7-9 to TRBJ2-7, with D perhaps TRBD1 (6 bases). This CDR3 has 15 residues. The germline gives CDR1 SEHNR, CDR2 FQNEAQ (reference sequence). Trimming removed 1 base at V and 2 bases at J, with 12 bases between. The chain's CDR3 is CASSLEDRFAYEQYF. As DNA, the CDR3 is TGTGCCAGCAGCTTAGAGGACAGATTCGCCTACGAGCAGTACTTC.

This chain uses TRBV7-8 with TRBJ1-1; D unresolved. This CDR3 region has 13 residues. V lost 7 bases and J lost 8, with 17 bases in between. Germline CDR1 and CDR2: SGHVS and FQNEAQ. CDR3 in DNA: TGTGCCAGCACCCCGCTGACGGGTGGAGAAGCTTTCTTT. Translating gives CASTPLTGGEAFF.

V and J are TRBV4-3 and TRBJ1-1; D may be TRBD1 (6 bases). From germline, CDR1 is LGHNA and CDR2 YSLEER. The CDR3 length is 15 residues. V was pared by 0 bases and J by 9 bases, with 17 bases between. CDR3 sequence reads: CASSQDRGRGQQAFF. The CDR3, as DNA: TGCGCCAGCAGCCAAGATAGGGGCAGGGGCCAGCAAGCTTTCTTT.

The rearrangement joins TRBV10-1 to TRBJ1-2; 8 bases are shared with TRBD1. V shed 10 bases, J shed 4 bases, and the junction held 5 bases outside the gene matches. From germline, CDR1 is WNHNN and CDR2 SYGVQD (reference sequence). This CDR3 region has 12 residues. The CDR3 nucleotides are TGCGCCACCACAGGACAGGGCTATGGCTACACCTTC. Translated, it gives CATTGQGYGYTF.

The CDR3, as DNA: TGTGCCAGTAGTATGTTTCAGGGGACTATGAACACTGAAGCTTTCTTT. This sequence encodes CASSMFQGTMNTEAFF. J is TRBJ1-1 and V is TRBV19; perhaps TRBD1 as D (6 bases). The CDR3 covers 16 residues. Germline assignment: CDR1 LNHDA and CDR2 SQIVND (reference sequence). V was pared by 3 bases and J by 0 bases, with 14 bases between.

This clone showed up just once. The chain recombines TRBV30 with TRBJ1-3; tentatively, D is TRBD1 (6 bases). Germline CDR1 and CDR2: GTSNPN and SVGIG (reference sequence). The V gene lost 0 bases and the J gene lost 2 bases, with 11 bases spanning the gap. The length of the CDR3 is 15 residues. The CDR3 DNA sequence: TGTGCCTGGAGTGTAATGGGGGCACCTGGAAACACCATATATTTT. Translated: CAWSVMGAPGNTIYF.

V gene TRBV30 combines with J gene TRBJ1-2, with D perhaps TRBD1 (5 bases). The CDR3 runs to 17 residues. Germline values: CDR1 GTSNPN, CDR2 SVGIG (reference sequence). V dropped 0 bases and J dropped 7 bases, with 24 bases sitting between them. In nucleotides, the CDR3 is TGTGCCTGGAGTGTACTCGGGGGAAGAGGATCTACTGGTGGCTACACCTTC. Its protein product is CAWSVLGGRGSTGGYTF.

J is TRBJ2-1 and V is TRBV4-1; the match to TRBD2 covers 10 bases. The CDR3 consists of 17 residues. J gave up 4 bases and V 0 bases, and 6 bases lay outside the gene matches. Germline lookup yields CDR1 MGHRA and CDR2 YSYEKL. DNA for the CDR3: TGCGCCAGCAGCCAAGATCCCAGCGGGGGGGCTTACAATGAGCAGTTCTTC. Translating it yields CASSQDPSGGAYNEQFF.

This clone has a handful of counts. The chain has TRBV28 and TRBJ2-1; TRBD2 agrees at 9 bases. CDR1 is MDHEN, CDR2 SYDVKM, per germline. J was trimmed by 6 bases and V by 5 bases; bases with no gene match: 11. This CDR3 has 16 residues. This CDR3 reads CASSPAGTSNVNEQFF. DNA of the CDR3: TGTGCCAGCAGTCCCGCCGGGACTAGCAATGTCAATGAGCAGTTCTTC.

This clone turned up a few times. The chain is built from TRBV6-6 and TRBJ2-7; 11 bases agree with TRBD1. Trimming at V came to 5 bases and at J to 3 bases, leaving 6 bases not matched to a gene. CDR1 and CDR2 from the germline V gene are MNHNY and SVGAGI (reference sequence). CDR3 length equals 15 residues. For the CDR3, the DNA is TGTGCCAGCAGTCGTCCGGGACAGGGGGTCTACGAGCAGTACTTC. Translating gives CASSRPGQGVYEQYF.

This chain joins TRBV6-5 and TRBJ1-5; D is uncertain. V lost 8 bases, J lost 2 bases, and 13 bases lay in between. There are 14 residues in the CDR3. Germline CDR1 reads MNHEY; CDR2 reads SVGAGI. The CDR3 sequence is CASGGRGGNQPQHF. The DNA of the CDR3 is TGTGCCAGCGGCGGACGGGGAGGCAATCAGCCCCAGCATTTT.

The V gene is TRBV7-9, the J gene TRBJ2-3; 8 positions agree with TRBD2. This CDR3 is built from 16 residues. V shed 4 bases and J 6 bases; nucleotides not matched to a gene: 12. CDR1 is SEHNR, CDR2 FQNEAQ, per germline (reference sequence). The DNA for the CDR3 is TGTGCCAGCAGCTCCCCGGGACTAGGGATCGCGGATACGCAGTATTTT. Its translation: CASSSPGLGIADTQYF. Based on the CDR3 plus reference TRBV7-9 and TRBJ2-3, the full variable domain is DTGVSQNPRHKITKRGQNVTFRCDPISEHNRLYWYRQTLGQGPEFLTYFQNEAQLEKSRLLSDRFSAERPKGSFSTLEIQRTEQGDSAMYLCASSSPGLGIADTQYFGPGTRLTVL.